Below are 8 T cell receptor beta chains sequenced from a single sample in a study of blood T cell repertoires in COVID-19. Sequenced by immunoSEQ multiplex PCR; TCRdb stores in-frame clones only, minus some. The data contain over 45,000 clones, 90% to 95% of them singletons. Sequencing was carried out using peripheral blood. The receptors here all came from a woman in her sixties or seventies with active or convalescent COVID-19.

In its sample, this clone was seen a few times. The chain has TRBV21-1 and TRBJ1-1; the table calls TRBD1, which could not be checked here. TRBV21-1 is a pseudogene. This CDR3 spans 14 amino acids. The CDR3 here is CASPPGQTNTEAFF. CDR3 in DNA: TGTGCCAGCCCACCGGGACAGACTAACACTGAAGCTTTCTTT.

The rearrangement links TRBV6-6 to TRBJ1-1; D is perhaps TRBD1 (5 bases). The CDR3 spans 14 residues. CDR1 is MNHNY, CDR2 SVGAGI, per germline (reference sequence). V was trimmed by 0 bases and J by 7 bases, leaving 12 bases between them. CDR3 nucleotides: TGTGCCAGCAGTTACTCGAGACAGCTTTTTGAAGCTTTCTTT. Translated, it gives CASSYSRQLFEAFF.

The rearrangement joins TRBV18 to TRBJ2-7; 9 bases agree with TRBD1. This CDR3 spans 14 amino acids. Germline V gene data show CDR1 as KGHSH and CDR2 as LQKENI. J gave up 5 bases and V 6 bases, and 8 bases lay outside the gene matches. The CDR3 reads CASSPGTGRHEQYF. Here the CDR3 DNA reads TGTGCCAGCTCCCCGGGGACAGGGAGGCACGAGCAGTACTTC.

The rearrangement joins TRBV19 to TRBJ1-1; unclear D gene. Trimming stripped 8 bases from V and 0 bases from J, with 13 bases between. The CDR3 loop spans 14 amino acids. The germline CDR1 and CDR2 sequences are LNHDA and SQIVND (reference sequence). Here the CDR3 DNA reads TGTGCCAGTCGAAGCAAATCTATGAACACTGAAGCTTTCTTT. Translating it yields CASRSKSMNTEAFF.

The chain couples TRBV15 to TRBJ1-6; 7 positions match TRBD1. V lost 4 bases and J lost 7; bases outside the gene matches: 10. This CDR3 has 16 amino acids. CDR1 and CDR2 (germline): LNHNV, YYDKDF (reference sequence). The CDR3 reads CATSTQQGRGNSPLHF. The CDR3 coding sequence is TGTGCCACCAGCACCCAACAGGGGCGTGGGAATTCACCCCTCCACTTT.

The chain combines TRBV19 with TRBJ1-1, with 8 bases aligning to TRBD1. The V segment lost 6 bases and the J segment 0 bases; nucleotides outside the gene matches: 6. The germline V gene encodes CDR1 LNHDA and CDR2 SQIVND (reference sequence). The CDR3 is 15 amino acids. The CDR3 bases are TGTGCCAGTAGGCTGGGACAGGCGATGAACACTGAAGCTTTCTTT. This codes for CASRLGQAMNTEAFF.

The V call is TRBV2, the J call TRBJ2-1, with 9 bases that match TRBD1. Germline V gene sequence: CDR1 SNHLY, CDR2 FYNNEI. The CDR3 is 17 residues long. Losses at the gene ends were 4 bases for V and 7 bases for J; bases not matched to a gene: 14. CDR3 amino acids: CASSAVADRGLANEQFF. The CDR3 DNA follows: TGTGCCAGCAGTGCGGTAGCGGACAGGGGCCTTGCGAATGAGCAGTTCTTC.

CDR3 coding DNA: TGTGCCAGCTCACTCGCCAGGGGACAGGATCGGTCAGGACAGTACTTC. Its translation: CASSLARGQDRSGQYF. This chain uses TRBV18 with TRBJ2-7; 8 nucleotides line up with TRBD1. Germline CDR1 reads KGHSH; CDR2 reads LQKENI. The length of the CDR3 is 16 residues. Losses at the gene ends were 4 bases for V and 10 bases for J; bases not matched to a gene: 18.